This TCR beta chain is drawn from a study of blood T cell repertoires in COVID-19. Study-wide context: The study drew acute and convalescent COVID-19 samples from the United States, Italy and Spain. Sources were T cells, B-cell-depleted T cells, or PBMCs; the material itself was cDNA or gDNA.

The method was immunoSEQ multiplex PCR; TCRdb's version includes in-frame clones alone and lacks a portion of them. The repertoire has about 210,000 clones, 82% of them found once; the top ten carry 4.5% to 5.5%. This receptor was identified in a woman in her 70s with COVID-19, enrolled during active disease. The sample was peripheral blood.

CDR3 bases: TGTGCCAGCAGCGACGGTGACTGGGAGCAGTACTTC. This translates into CASSDGDWEQYF. The chain employs TRBV7-9 and TRBJ2-7; no clear D. Trimming pared 5 bases from V and 7 bases from J, leaving 12 bases between. There are 12 residues in the CDR3. Germline V CDR1 and CDR2: SEHNR, FQNEAQ (reference sequence).